What follows are 9 T cell receptor beta chains derived from one specimen sequenced in a study of shared clonotypes between healthy human individuals. TCRdb's copy holds only in-frame clones and misses some; the assay was immunoSEQ multiplex PCR. The table lists under 2.5 million clones, approximately 90% of them singletons, with around 0.38% in the top ten. The material sequenced was naive CD4+ T cells from PBMCs. Subset described: CD45RA+ positively selected. Source of these receptors: a man between 18 and 29 years old in good health. Some clones in this sample may be carry-over from other donors' samples.

This clone was counted a single time. This chain uses TRBV6-1 with TRBJ1-4; the match to TRBD1 covers 7 bases. CDR3 size: 15 residues. Germline lookup yields CDR1 MNHNS and CDR2 SASEGT. With 4 bases clipped from V and 2 bases from J, the junction kept 4 bases outside the gene matches. CDR3 DNA: TGTGCCAGCAGTGCAGACAGGGTGACTAATGAAAAACTGTTTTTT. Translation gives CASSADRVTNEKLFF.

The chain joins TRBV9 to TRBJ2-3; D perhaps matches TRBD2 (6 bases). Germline CDR1 SGDLS, CDR2 YYNGEE. Trimming cost V 2 bases and J 4 bases, with 14 bases left between them. This CDR3 has 15 residues. CDR3 in DNA: TGTGCCAGCAGCGTCTGGGGCGGGATGGCAGATACGCAGTATTTT. This translates into CASSVWGGMADTQYF. The full variable domain, in which reference TRBV9 and TRBJ2-3 provide the parts outside the CDR3, is DSGVTQTPKHLITATGQRVTLRCSPRSGDLSVYWYQQSLDQGLQFLIQYYNGEERAKGNILERFSAQQFPDLHSELNLSSLELGDSALYFCASSVWGGMADTQYFGPGTRLTVL.

The gene calls are TRBV28 and TRBJ2-7; 8 positions agree with TRBD1. The V gene's germline CDR1 is MDHEN and CDR2 SYDVKM. Unmatched junction bases numbered 11, after V lost 10 bases and J lost 0 bases. The CDR3 totals 15 residues. CDR3 amino acids: CANSPRTGTSYEQYF. The CDR3 nucleotides read TGTGCCAACTCCCCTCGGACAGGGACCTCCTACGAGCAGTACTTC.

This clone came up once. V usage is TRBV2 and J usage is TRBJ2-3; 10 bases line up with TRBD2. The CDR3 covers 15 residues. J lost 1 base, V lost 6 bases, and 4 bases had no gene match. Germline lookup yields CDR1 SNHLY and CDR2 FYNNEI. The CDR3 region is CASRGGLAGTDTQYF. The DNA for the CDR3 is TGTGCCAGCAGGGGAGGACTAGCGGGCACAGATACGCAGTATTTT. Variable domain in full (rest from reference TRBV2 and TRBJ2-3): EPEVTQTPSHQVTQMGQEVILRCVPISNHLYFYWYRQILGQKVEFLVSFYNNEISEKSEIFDDQFSVERPDGSNFTLKIRSTKLEDSAMYFCASRGGLAGTDTQYFGPGTRLTVL.

The chain recombines TRBV14 with TRBJ2-1; 9 bases match TRBD1. CDR1 is SGHDN, CDR2 FVKESK, per germline. The CDR3 has 16 residues. V shed 1 base and J 7 bases; nucleotides not matched to a gene: 8. The CDR3 DNA reads TGTGCCAGCAGCCAAGTTTTAGGACAGGGGCCGAATGAGCAGTTCTTC. As protein: CASSQVLGQGPNEQFF.

The chain couples TRBV5-1 to TRBJ2-5; 16 bases agree with TRBD2. Trimming removed 4 bases from V and 2 bases from J; junction bases left unmatched: 5. This CDR3 is built from 17 residues. Per the germline V gene, CDR1 is SGHRS and CDR2 is YFSETQ. The CDR3 nucleotides read TGCGCCAGCAGCCGGGGGACTAGCGGGAGGGGACAAGAGACCCAGTACTTC. Its translation: CASSRGTSGRGQETQYF. The variable domain in full, completed from reference TRBV5-1 and TRBJ2-5, reads KAGVTQTPRYLIKTRGQQVTLSCSPISGHRSVSWYQQTPGQGLQFLFEYFSETQRNKGNFPGRFSGRQFSNSRSEMNVSTLELGDSALYLCASSRGTSGRGQETQYFGPGTRLLVL.

The genes are TRBV7-2 and TRBJ2-7, with 14 positions matching TRBD2. The CDR3 spans 17 residues. After removal of 4 bases from V and 2 bases from J, the junction contained 7 bases not matched to a gene. The germline gives CDR1 SGHTA, CDR2 FQGNSA. The CDR3 DNA sequence: TGTGCCAGCAGCTCCCGGACTAGCGGGGGGACCCCCTACGAGCAGTACTTC. Encoded protein: CASSSRTSGGTPYEQYF.

The J gene is TRBJ2-5, the V gene TRBV2, with D possibly called TRBD1 or TRBD2 (5 bases each). This CDR3 contains 15 residues. Germline V CDR1 and CDR2: SNHLY, FYNNEI. The germline V and J ends were trimmed by 5 bases and 2 bases, with 15 bases remaining between them. This CDR3 reads CASSRSRGTQETQYF. The CDR3 DNA reads as TGTGCCAGCAGTCGATCACGAGGGACGCAAGAGACCCAGTACTTC.

The chain recombines TRBV27 with TRBJ2-7; D is undetermined. Looked up from germline, CDR1 is MNHEY and CDR2 is SMNVEV (reference sequence). V lost 2 bases and J 5 bases, leaving 16 bases between the germline ends. This CDR3 spans 15 amino acids. CDR3 residues: CASSLTHDKFHEQYF. Here the CDR3 DNA reads TGTGCCAGCAGTTTAACCCATGACAAGTTCCACGAGCAGTACTTC.